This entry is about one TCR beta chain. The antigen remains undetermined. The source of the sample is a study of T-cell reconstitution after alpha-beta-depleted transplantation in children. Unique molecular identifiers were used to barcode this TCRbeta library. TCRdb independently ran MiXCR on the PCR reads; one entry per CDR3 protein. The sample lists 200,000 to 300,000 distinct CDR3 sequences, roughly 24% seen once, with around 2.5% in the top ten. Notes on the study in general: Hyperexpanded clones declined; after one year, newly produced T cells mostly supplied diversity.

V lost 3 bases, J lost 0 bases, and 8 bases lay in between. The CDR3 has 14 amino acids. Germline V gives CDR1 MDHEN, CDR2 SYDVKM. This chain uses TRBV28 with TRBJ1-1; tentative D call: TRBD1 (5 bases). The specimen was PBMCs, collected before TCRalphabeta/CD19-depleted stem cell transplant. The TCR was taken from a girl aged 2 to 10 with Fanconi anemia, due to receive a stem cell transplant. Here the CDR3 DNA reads TGTGCCAGCAGTTTCGTCAGGGTGAACACTGAAGCTTTCTTT. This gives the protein CASSFVRVNTEAFF.